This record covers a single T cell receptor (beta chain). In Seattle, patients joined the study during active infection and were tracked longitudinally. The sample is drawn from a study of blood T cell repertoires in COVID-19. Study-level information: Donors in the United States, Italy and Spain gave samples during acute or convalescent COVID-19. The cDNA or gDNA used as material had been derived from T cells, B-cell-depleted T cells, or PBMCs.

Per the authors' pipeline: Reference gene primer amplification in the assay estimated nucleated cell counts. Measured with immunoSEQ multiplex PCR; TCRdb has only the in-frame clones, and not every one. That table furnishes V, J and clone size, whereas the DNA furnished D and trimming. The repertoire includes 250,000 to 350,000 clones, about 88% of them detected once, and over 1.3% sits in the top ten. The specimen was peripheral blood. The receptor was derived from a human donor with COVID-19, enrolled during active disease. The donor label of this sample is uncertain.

CDR3 sequence: CASSITGTRTDTQYF. The CDR3 DNA reads as TGTGCCAGCAGCATTACCGGGACTCGCACAGATACGCAGTATTTT. The chain has TRBV7-8 and TRBJ2-3; possibly TRBD2 for D (6 bases). CDR3 size: 15 residues. V lost 5 bases and J lost 1, with 13 bases in between. Germline lookup yields CDR1 SGHVS and CDR2 FQNEAQ.